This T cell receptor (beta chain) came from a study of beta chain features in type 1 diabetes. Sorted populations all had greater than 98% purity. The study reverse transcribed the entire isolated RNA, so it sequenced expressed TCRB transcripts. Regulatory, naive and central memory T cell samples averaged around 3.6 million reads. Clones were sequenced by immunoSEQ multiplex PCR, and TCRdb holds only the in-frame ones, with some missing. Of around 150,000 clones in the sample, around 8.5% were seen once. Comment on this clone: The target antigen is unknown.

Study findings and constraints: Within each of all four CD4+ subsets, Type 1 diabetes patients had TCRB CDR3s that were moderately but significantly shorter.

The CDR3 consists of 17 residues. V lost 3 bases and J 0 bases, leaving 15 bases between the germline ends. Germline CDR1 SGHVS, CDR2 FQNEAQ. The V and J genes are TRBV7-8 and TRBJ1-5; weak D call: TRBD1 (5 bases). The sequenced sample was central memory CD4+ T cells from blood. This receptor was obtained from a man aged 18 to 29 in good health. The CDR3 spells CASSLAGIRGSNQPQHF. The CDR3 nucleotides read TGTGCCAGCAGCTTGGCAGGGATTAGGGGTAGCAATCAGCCCCAGCATTTT.